This TCR beta chain appears in the sequencing data of a study of T cell responses to AZD1222 COVID-19 vaccine (TCRdb year 2021). About the full investigation: AZD1222 recipients given second doses at about 4 weeks or at about 12 weeks were pooled, since spike-specific TCR depth and breadth were not found to differ between the two schedules. A total of approximately 230 trial participants underwent TCR sequencing, of whom around 200 received two doses of AZD1222 and about 25 received two doses of the MenACWY control vaccine. Trial participants were enrolled by age into 18-55, 56-69 and 70-plus year subgroups, with around 150, 28 and 57 TCR-sequenced participants respectively. The paper as a whole reports these results and caveats: Most participants were white British and females outnumbered males, and the authors suggested that clonal diversity may have been underestimated. The vaccine-associated CD4 TCRs covered the entire spike protein, and the dominant responses fell in regions 160-218 and 743-854. Because no day 14 peak-response samples were available, the repertoires could be characterized only after the peak T cell response. Epitopes outside the regions mutated in the B.1.351 and B.1.1.7 variants were reportedly recognized by nearly half of the unique spike-specific TCRs. Conclusions about previously exposed vaccinees are limited, since just a handful of AZD1222 recipients were seropositive for SARS-CoV-2 at baseline. Spike-specific TCR breadth and depth rose significantly after two AZD1222 doses compared with day 0 and with MenACWY recipients. The 56-69-year group was small, and its depth increase did not reach significance, likely because of low power.

The V end loses 6 bases and the J end loses 9 bases, and a stretch of 15 bases separates them. There are 13 amino acids in the CDR3, from cysteine to phenylalanine inclusive. Just CDR3 DNA is preserved here, 39 bases in frame from base 1. CDR1 and CDR2 were assigned from the germline V gene as MNHEY and SVGAGI. With regard to this clone: It has no known antigen specificity. The record has no base qualities; no much larger clone is one base away.

The CDR3 regions of human TCRbeta chains were analyzed by immunosequencing. Per the original workflow: TCRs in the repertoires were compared against a reference library of SARS-CoV-2-specific TCRs that had been generated with the MIRA antigen-specificity platform. Breadth was defined as the fraction of unique TCRs that were SARS-CoV-2-associated, and depth was defined as the fraction of total T cells that were SARS-CoV-2-associated. Using the MIRA data, every spike-specific TCR was mapped to the spike region that the TCR reacted to and assigned to either a CD4 or a CD8 class. Log10-transformed breadth and depth values were compared by one-way ANOVA with Sidak's multiple comparisons tests. The source is immuneACCESS, and TCRdb retained only in-frame sequences with V and J called. Part of the clones is not carried over; for the studies checked, unresolved V genes explain less than half of this, and the remainder is unexplained. The D gene and trimming were derived from the DNA, and the V and J assignments and clone size from that table. Recorded for this sample are 100,000 to 150,000 clones; 86% of them occurred a single time. The ten largest make up more than 10% of the sample.

Sample time point, as interpreted from the label and publication: baseline before first vaccination. Samples from vaccinated people were obtained from the UK trials COV001 and COV002, which included a single-blind randomized controlled phase 2/3 trial of AZD1222 (ChAdOx1 nCoV-19) in healthy adults. For TCRbeta chain sequencing, PBMC samples were collected from trial participants at day 0 and at day 28 after the second dose. This clonotype was obtained from an adult in good health. The sequenced sample was peripheral blood, obtained on day 0 of AZD1222 vaccination. The rearrangement combines TRBV6-5 with TRBJ2-1; a tentative D match to TRBD2 spans 6 bases. CDR3 protein: CASSAPLGGEQFF. The sequenced DNA is TGTGCCAGCAGCGCCCCGCTCGGGGGTGAGCAGTTCTTC.